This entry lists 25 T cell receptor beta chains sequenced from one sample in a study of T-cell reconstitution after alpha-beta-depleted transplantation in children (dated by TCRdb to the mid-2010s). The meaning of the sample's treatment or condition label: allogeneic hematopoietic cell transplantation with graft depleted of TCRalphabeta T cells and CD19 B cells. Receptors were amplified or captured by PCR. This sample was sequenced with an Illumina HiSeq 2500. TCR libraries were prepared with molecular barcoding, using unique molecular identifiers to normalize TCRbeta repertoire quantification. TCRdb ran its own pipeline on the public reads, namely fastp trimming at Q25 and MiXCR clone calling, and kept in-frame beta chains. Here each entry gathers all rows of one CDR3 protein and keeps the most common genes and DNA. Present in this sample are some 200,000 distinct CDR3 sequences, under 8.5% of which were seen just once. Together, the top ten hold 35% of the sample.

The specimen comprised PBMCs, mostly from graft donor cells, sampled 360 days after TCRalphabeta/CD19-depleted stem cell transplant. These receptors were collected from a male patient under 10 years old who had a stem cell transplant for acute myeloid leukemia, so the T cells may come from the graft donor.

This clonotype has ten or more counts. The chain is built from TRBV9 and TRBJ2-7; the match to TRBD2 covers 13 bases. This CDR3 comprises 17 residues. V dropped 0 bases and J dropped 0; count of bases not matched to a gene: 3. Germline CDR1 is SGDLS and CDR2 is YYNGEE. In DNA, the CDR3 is TGTGCCAGCAGCGTAGGACTAGCGGGAGGCACCTCCTACGAGCAGTACTTC. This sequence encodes CASSVGLAGGTSYEQYF.

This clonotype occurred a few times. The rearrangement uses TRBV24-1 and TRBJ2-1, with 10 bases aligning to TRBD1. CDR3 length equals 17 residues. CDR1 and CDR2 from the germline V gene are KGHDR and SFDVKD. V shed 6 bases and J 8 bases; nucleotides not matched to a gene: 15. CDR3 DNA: TGTGCCACCAGTCCGTCCCCGGGACAGGGGTTTTTTGATGAGCAGTTCTTC. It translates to CATSPSPGQGFFDEQFF.

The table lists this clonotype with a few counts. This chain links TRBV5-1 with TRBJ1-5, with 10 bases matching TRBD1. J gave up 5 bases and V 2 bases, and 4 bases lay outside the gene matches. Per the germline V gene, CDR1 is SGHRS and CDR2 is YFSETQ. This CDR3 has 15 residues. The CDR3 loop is CASSLGQGGDQPQHF. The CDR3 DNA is TGCGCCAGCAGCTTAGGACAGGGGGGCGATCAGCCCCAGCATTTT.

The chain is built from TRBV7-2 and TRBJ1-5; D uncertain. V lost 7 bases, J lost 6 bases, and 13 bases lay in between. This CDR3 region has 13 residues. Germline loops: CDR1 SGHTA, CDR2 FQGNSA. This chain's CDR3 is CASTPFASQPQHF. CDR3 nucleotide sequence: TGTGCCAGCACCCCATTCGCAAGTCAGCCCCAGCATTTT.

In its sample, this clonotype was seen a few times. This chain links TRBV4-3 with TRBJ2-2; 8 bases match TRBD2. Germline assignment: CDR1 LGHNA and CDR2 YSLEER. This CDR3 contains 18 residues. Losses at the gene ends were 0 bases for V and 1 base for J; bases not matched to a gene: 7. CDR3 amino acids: CASSQDRSLAGNTGELFF. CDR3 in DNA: TGCGCCAGCAGCCAAGATCGGAGTCTAGCGGGGAACACCGGGGAGCTGTTTTTT.

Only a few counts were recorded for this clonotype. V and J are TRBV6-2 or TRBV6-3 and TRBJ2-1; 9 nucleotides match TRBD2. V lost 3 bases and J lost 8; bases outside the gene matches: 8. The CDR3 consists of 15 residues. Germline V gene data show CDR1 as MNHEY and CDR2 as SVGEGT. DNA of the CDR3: TGTGCCAGCAGTTATCGCGGGAGGGCCGCATATGAGCAGTTCTTC. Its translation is CASSYRGRAAYEQFF.

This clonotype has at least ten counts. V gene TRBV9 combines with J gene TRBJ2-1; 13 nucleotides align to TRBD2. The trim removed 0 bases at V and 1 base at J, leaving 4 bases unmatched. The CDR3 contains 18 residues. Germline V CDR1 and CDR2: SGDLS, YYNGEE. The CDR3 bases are TGTGCCAGCAGCGTAGGACTAGCGGGGGGTCCTTCCTACAATGAGCAGTTCTTC. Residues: CASSVGLAGGPSYNEQFF. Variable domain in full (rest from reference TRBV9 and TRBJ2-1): DSGVTQTPKHLITATGQRVTLRCSPRSGDLSVYWYQQSLDQGLQFLIQYYNGEERAKGNILERFSAQQFPDLHSELNLSSLELGDSALYFCASSVGLAGGPSYNEQFFGPGTRLTVL.

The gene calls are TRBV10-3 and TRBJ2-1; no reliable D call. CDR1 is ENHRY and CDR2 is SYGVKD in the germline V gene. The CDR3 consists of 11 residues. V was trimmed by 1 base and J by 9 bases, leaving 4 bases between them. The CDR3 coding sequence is TGTGCCATCAGTGAGTTGGGTGAGCAGTTCTTC. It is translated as CAISELGEQFF.

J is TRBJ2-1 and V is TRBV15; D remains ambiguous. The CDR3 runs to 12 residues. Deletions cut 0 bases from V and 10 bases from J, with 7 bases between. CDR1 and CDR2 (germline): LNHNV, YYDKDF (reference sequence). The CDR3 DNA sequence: TGTGCCACCAGCAGAGATGGGCAGGAGCAGTTCTTC. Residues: CATSRDGQEQFF.

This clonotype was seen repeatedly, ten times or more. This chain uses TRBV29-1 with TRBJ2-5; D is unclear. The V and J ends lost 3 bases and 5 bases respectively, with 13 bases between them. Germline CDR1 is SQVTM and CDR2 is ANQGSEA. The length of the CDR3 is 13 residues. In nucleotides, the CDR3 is TGCAGCGTTGATGGCTCAGAGGTCGAGACCCAGTACTTC. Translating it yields CSVDGSEVETQYF. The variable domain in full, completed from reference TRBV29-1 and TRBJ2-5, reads SAVISQKPSRDICQRGTSLTIQCQVDSQVTMMFWYRQQPGQSLTLIATANQGSEATYESGFVIDKFPISRPNLTFSTLTVSNMSPEDSSIYLCSVDGSEVETQYFGPGTRLLVL.

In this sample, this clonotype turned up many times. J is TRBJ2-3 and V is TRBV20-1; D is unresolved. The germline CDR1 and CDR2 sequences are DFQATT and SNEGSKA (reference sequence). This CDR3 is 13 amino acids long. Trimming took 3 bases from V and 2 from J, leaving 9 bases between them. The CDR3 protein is CSARSLITDTQYF. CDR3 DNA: TGCAGTGCTAGGTCGCTGATCACAGATACGCAGTATTTT.

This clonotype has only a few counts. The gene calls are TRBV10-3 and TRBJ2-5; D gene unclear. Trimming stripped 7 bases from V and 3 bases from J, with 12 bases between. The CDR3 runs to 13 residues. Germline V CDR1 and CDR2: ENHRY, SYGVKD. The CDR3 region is CAINPGPEETQYF. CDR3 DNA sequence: TGTGCCATCAATCCAGGTCCTGAAGAGACCCAGTACTTC.

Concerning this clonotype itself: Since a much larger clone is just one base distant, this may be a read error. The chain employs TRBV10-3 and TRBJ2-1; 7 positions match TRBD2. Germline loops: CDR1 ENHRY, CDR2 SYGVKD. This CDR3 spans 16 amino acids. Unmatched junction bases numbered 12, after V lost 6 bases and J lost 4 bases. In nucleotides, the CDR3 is TGTGCCATCAGGACTAGCTTTGTGGTAGGGTACAATGAGCAGTTCTTC. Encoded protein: CAIRTSFVVGYNEQFF.

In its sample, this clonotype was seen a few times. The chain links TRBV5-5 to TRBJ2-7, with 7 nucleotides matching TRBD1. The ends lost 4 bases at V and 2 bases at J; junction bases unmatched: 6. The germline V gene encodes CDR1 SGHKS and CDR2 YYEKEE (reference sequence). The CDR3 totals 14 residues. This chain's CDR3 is CASSLRTGTYEQYV. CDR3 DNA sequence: TGTGCCAGCAGCCTCCGGACAGGAACCTACGAGCAGTACGTC.

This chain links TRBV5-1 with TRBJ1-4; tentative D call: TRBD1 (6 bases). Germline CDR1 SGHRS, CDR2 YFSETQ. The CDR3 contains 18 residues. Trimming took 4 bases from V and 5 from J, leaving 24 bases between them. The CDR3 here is CASSVRLPGHKLNEKLFF. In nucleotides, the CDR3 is TGCGCCAGCAGCGTACGATTACCGGGACATAAATTGAATGAAAAACTGTTTTTT.

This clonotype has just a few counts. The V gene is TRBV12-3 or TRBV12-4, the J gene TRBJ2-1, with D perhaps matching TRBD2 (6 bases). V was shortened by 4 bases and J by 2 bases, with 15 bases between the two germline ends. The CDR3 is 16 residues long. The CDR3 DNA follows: TGTGCCAGCAGTTCGGGCCCCGGGGGAACCTACAATGAGCAGTTCTTC. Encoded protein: CASSSGPGGTYNEQFF.

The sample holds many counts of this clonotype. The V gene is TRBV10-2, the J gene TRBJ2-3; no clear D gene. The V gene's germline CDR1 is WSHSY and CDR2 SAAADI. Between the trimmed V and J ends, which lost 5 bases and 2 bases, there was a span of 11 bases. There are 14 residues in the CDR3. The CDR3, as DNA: TGCGCCAGCAGTCTCGGACCAAACACAGATACGCAGTATTTT. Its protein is CASSLGPNTDTQYF.

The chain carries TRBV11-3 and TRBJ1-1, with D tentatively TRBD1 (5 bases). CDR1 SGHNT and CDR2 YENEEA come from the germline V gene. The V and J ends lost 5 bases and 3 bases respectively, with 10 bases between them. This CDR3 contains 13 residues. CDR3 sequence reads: CASSPDTYTEAFF. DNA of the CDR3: TGTGCCAGCAGCCCGGACACCTACACTGAAGCTTTCTTT.

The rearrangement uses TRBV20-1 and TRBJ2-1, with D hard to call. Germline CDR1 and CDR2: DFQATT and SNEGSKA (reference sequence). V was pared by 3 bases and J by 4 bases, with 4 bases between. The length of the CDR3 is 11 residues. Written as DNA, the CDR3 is TGCAGTGCTAGCCAGTACAATGAGCAGTTCTTC. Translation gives CSASQYNEQFF.

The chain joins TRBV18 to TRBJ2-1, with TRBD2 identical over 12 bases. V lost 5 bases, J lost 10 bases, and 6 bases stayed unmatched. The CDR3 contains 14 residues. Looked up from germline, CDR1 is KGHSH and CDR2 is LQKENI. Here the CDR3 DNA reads TGTGCCAGCTCATCCGGACTAGCGGGACCAGAGCAGTTCTTC. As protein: CASSSGLAGPEQFF.

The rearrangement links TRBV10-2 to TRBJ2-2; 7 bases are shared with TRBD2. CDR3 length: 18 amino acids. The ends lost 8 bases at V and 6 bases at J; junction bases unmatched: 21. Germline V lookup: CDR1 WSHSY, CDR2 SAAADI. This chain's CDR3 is CASGKTKPGAGWAGELFF. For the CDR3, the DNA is TGCGCCAGCGGAAAAACCAAACCGGGAGCGGGGTGGGCCGGGGAGCTGTTTTTT.

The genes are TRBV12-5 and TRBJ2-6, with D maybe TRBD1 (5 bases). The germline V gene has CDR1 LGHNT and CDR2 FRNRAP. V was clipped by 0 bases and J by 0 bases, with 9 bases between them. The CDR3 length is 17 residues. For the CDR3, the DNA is TGTGCTAGTGGTTTGGTACAGGCACGCTCTGGGGCCAACGTCCTGACTTTC. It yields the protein CASGLVQARSGANVLTF. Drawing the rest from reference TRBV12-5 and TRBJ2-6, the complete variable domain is DARVTQTPRHKVTEMGQEVTMRCQPILGHNTVFWYRQTMMQGLELLAYFRNRAPLDDSGMPKDRFSAEMPDATLATLKIQPSEPRDSAVYFCASGLVQARSGANVLTFGAGSRLTVL.

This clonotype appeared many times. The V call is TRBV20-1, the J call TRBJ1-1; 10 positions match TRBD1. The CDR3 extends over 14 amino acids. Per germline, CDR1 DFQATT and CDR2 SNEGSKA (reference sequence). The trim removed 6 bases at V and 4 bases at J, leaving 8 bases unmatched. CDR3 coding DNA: TGCAGTGCACACCGGGACAGGGGTGGCACTGAAGCTTTCTTT. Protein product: CSAHRDRGGTEAFF.

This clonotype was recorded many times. CDR3 region: CATSGITDTQYF. CDR3 nucleotide sequence: TGTGCCACCAGTGGTATCACAGATACGCAGTATTTT. The chain is built from TRBV24-1 and TRBJ2-3; unclear D gene. Trimming pared 5 bases from V and 2 bases from J, leaving 4 bases between. In germline, CDR1 is KGHDR, CDR2 SFDVKD. This CDR3 is built from 12 residues.

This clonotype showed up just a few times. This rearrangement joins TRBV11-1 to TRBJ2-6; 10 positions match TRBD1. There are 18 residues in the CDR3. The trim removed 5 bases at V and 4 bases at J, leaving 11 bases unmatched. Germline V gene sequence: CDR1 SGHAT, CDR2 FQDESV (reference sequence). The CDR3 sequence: CASSARDRGRVGANVLTF. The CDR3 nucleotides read TGTGCCAGCAGCGCCAGGGACAGGGGACGGGTCGGGGCCAACGTCCTGACTTTC.